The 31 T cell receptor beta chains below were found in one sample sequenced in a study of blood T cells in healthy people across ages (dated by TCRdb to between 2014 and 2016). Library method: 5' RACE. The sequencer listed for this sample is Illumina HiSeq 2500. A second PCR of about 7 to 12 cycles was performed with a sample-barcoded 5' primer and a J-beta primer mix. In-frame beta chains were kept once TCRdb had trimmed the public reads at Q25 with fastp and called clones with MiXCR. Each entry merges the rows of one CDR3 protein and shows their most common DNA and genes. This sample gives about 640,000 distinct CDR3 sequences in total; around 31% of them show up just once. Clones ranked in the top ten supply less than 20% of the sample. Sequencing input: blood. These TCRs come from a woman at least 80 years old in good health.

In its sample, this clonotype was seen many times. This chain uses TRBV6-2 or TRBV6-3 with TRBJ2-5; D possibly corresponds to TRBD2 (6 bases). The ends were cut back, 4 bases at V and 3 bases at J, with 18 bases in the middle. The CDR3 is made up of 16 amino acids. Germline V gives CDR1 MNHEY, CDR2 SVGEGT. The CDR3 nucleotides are TGTGCCAGCAGTTCCGGGACTCCACGGAGAGAAGAGACCCAGTACTTC. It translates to CASSSGTPRREETQYF.

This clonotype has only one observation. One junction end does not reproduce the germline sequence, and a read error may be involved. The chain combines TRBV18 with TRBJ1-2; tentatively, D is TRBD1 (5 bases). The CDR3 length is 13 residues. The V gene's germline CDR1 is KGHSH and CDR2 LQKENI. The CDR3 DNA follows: TGTGCCAGCTCACCGGAGGGGAACTATGGCCACACCTTC. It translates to CASSPEGNYGHTF.

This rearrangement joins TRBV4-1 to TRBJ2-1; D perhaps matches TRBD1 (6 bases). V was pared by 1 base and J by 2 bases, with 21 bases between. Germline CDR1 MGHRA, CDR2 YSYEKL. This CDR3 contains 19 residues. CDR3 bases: TGCGCCAGCAGCCAAGTCCCGGGACCCCAGCAGGGGCCCTACAATGAGCAGTTCTTC. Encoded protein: CASSQVPGPQQGPYNEQFF.

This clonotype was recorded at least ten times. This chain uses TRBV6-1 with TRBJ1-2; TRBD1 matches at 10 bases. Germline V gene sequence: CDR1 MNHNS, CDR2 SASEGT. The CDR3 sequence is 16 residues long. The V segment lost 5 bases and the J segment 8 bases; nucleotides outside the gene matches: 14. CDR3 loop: CASSFMNIPGQGGYTF. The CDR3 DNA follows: TGTGCCAGCAGTTTCATGAATATCCCGGGACAGGGGGGCTACACCTTC.

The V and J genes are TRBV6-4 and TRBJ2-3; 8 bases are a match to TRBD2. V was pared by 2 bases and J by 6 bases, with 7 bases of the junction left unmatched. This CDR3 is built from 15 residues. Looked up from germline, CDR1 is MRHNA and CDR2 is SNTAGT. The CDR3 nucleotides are TGTGCCAGCAGTGACAGTAGCGGGAAGTCCGATACGCAGTATTTT. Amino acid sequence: CASSDSSGKSDTQYF.

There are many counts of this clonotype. CDR3 sequence reads: CASSSPVTDTQYF. The CDR3 nucleotides read TGTGCCAGCAGCTCCCCAGTAACAGATACGCAGTATTTT. This chain uses TRBV7-9 with TRBJ2-3; unclear D gene. Per germline, CDR1 SEHNR and CDR2 FQNEAQ (reference sequence). This CDR3 is built from 13 residues. V dropped 4 bases and J dropped 3 bases, with 8 bases sitting between them.

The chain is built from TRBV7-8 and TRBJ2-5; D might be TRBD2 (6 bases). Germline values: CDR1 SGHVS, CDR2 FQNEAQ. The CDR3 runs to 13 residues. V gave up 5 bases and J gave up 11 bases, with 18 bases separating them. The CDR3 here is CASSPPDRREQYF. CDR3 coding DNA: TGTGCCAGCAGCCCTCCGGACCGGAGGGAGCAGTACTTC.

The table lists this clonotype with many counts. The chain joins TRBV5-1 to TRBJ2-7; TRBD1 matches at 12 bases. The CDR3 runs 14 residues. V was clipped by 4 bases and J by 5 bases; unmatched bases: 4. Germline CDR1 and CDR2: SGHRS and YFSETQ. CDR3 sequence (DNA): TGCGCCAGCAGCCCCGGGACAGGGGGCCACGAGCAGTACTTC. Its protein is CASSPGTGGHEQYF.

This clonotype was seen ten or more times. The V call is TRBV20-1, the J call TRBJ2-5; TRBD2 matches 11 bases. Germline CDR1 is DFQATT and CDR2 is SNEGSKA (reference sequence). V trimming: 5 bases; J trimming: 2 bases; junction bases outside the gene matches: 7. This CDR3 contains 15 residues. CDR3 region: CSAARTSGLQETQYF. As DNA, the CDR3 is TGCAGTGCTGCGCGGACTAGCGGGTTACAAGAGACCCAGTACTTC.

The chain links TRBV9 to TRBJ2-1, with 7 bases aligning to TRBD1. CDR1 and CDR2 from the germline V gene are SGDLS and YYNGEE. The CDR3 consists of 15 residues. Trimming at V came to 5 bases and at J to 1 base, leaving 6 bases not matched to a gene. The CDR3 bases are TGTGCCAGCAGTTCCGGGACAGTGTCCTACAATGAGCAGTTCTTC. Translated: CASSSGTVSYNEQFF.

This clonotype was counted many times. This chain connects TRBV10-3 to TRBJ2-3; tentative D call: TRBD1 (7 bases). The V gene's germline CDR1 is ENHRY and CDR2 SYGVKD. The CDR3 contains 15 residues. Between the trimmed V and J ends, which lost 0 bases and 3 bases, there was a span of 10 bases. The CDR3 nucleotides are TGTGCCATCAGTGAGTCGACAGGGAGGACAGATACGCAGTATTTT. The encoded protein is CAISESTGRTDTQYF.

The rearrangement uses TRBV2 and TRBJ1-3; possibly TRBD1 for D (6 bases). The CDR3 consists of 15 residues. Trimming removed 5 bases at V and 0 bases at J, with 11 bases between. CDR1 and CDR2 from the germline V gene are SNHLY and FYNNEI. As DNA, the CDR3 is TGTGCCAGCAGTCCTACAGGGATCTCTGGAAACACCATATATTTT. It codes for CASSPTGISGNTIYF.

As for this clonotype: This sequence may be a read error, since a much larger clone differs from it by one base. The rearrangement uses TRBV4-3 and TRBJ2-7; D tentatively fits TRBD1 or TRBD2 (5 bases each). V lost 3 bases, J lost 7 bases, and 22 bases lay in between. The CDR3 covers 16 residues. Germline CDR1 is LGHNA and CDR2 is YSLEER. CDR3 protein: CASSQGWRLGRNEQYF. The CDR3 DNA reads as TGCGCCAGCAGCCAGGGTTGGAGGTTGGGACGGAATGAGCAGTACTTC.

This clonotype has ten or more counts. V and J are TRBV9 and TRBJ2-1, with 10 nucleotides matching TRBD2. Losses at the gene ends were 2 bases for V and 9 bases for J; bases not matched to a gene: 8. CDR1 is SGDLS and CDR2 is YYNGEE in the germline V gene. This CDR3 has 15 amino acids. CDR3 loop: CASSVYSGGLGEQFF. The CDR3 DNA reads TGTGCCAGCAGCGTTTATAGCGGGGGGTTGGGTGAGCAGTTCTTC. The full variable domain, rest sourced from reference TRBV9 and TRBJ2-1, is DSGVTQTPKHLITATGQRVTLRCSPRSGDLSVYWYQQSLDQGLQFLIQYYNGEERAKGNILERFSAQQFPDLHSELNLSSLELGDSALYFCASSVYSGGLGEQFFGPGTRLTVL.

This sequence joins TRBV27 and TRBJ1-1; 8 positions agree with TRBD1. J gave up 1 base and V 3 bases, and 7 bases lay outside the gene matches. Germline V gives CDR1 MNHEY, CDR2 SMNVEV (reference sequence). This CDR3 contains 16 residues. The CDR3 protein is CASSLAGGAGNTEAFF. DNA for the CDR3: TGTGCCAGCAGTTTGGCAGGGGGCGCGGGGAACACTGAAGCTTTCTTT.

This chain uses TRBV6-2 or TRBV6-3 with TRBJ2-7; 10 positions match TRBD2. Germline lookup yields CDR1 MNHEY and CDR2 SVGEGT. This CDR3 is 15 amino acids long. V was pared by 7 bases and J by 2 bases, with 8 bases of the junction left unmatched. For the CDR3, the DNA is TGTGCCAGCACCATAATAGCGGGGGGACCCTACGAGCAGTACTTC. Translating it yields CASTIIAGGPYEQYF.

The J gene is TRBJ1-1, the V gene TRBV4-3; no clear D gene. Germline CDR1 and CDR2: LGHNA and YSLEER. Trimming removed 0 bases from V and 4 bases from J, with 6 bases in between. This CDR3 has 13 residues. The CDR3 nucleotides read TGCGCCAGCAGCCAAGACCTTTTCACTGAAGCTTTCTTT. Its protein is CASSQDLFTEAFF.

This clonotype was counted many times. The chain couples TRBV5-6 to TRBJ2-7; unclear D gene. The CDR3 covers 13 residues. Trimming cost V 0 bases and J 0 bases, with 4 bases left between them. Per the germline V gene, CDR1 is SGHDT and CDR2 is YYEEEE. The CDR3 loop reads CASSLAHSYEQYF. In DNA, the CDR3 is TGTGCCAGCAGCTTGGCCCACTCCTACGAGCAGTACTTC.

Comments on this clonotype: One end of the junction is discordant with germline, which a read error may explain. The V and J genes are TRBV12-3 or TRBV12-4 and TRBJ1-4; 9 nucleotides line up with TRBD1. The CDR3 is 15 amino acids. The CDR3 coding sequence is TGTGCCAACAGCCTCGGGACAGGGACGAATGAAGAACTGTTTTTT. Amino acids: CANSLGTGTNEELFF.

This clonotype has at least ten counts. CDR3 nucleotide sequence: TGTGCCAGCAGCTTAGACCGGCGGAGGCAGAACTACGAGCAGTACTTC. Translated: CASSLDRRRQNYEQYF. The chain links TRBV11-3 to TRBJ2-7; perhaps TRBD2 as D (5 bases). V lost 0 bases to trimming and J lost 3 bases, with 15 bases between them. Germline V gene sequence: CDR1 SGHNT, CDR2 YENEEA. The length of the CDR3 is 16 residues.

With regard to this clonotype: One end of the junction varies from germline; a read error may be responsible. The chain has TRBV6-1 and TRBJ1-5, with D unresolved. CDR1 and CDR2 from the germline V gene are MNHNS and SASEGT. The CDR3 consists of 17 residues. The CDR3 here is CANSAQGRSYSNQPQHF. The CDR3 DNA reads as TGTGCCAACAGTGCACAAGGACGGAGCTATAGCAATCAGCCCCAGCATTTT.

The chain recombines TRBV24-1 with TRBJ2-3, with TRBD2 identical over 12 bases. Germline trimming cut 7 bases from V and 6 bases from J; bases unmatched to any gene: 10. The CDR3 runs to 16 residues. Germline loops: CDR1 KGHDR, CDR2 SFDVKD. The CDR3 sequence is CATSDPSGGARDTQYF. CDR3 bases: TGTGCCACCAGCGATCCTAGCGGGGGGGCCAGGGATACGCAGTATTTT.

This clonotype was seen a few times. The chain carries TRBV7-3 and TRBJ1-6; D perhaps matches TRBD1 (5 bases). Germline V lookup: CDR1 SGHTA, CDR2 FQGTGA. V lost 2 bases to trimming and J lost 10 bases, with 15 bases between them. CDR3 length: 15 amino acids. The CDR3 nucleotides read TGTGCCAGCAGCTTACTGACAGAGGGAAGGTCACCCCTCCACTTT. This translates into CASSLLTEGRSPLHF. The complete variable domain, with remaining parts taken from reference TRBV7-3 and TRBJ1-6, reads GAGVSQTPSNKVTEKGKYVELRCDPISGHTALYWYRQSLGQGPEFLIYFQGTGAADDSGLPNDRFFAVRPEGSVSTLKIQRTERGDSAVYLCASSLLTEGRSPLHFGNGTRLTVT.

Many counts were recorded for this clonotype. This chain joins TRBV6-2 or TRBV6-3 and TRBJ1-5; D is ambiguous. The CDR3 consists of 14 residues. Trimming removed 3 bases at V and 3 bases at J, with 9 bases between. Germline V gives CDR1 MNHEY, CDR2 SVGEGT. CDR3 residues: CASSYGSLNQPQHF. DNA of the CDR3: TGTGCCAGCAGTTATGGGTCCCTCAATCAGCCCCAGCATTTT.

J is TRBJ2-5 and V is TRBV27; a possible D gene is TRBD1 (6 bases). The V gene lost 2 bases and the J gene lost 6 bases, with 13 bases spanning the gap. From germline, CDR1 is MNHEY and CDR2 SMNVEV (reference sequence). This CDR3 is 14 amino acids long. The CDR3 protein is CASSLASRGQTQYF. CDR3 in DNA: TGTGCCAGCAGTTTAGCTAGCAGGGGACAGACCCAGTACTTC.

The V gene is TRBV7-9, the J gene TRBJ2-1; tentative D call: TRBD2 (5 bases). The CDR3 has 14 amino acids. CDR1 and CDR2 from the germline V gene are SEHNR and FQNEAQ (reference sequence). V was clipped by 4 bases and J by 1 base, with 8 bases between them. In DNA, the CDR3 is TGTGCCAGCAGCTCTAGCCGTTCCTACAATGAGCAGTTCTTC. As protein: CASSSSRSYNEQFF.

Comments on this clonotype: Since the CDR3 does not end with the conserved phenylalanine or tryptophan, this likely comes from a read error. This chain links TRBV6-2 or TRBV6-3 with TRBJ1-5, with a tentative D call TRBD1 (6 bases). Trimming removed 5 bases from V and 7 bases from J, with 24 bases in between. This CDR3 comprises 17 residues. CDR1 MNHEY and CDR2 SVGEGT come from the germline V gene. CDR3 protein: CASSTPRSQGVGQPQHV. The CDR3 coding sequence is TGTGCCAGCAGTACCCCGAGGTCACAGGGAGTAGGGCAGCCCCAGCATGTT.

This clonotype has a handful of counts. CDR3 sequence: CASSAVTGRGYRIGGELFF. CDR3 sequence (DNA): TGTGCCAGCAGCGCCGTTACAGGGCGCGGGTATAGGATCGGCGGGGAGCTGTTTTTT. This chain uses TRBV9 with TRBJ2-2; possible D gene TRBD1, 6 bases. The CDR3 extends over 19 amino acids. In germline, CDR1 is SGDLS, CDR2 YYNGEE. The V and J ends lost 3 bases and 7 bases respectively, with 28 bases between them. The entire variable domain, with the rest obtained from reference TRBV9 and TRBJ2-2, is as follows: DSGVTQTPKHLITATGQRVTLRCSPRSGDLSVYWYQQSLDQGLQFLIQYYNGEERAKGNILERFSAQQFPDLHSELNLSSLELGDSALYFCASSAVTGRGYRIGGELFFGEGSRLTVL.

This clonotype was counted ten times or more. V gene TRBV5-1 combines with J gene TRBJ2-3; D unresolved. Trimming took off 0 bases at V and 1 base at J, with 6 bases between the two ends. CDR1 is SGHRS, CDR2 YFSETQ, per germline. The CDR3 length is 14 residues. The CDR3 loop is CASSLDPRTDTQYF. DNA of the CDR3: TGCGCCAGCAGCTTGGACCCTCGCACAGATACGCAGTATTTT.

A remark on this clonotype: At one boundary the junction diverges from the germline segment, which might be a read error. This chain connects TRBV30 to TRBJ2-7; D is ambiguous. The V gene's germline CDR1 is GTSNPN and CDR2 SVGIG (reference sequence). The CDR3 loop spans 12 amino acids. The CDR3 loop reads CAWSPATYGQYF. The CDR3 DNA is TGTGCCTGGAGTCCAGCGACCTACGGGCAGTACTTC. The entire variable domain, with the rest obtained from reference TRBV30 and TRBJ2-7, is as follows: SQTIHQWPATLVQPVGSPLSLECTVEGTSNPNLYWYRQAAGRGLQLLFYSVGIGQISSEVPQNLSASRPQDRQFILSSKKLLLSDSGFYLCAWSPATYGQYFGPGTRLTVT.

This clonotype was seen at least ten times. CDR3 sequence: CASSLGPVLSNQPQHF. DNA for the CDR3: TGCGCCAGCAGCTTGGGTCCCGTACTTAGCAATCAGCCCCAGCATTTT. The V call is TRBV5-1, the J call TRBJ1-5; no firm D call. The V and J ends lost 0 bases and 0 bases respectively, with 10 bases between them. The CDR3 consists of 16 residues. In germline, CDR1 is SGHRS, CDR2 YFSETQ.